This T cell receptor beta chain was captured by sequencing in a study of breast tumors, draining lymph nodes, adjacent tissues. Notes on the study in general: Luminal-like breast cancer showed significantly higher tumor–nontumor repertoire similarity than basal-like. Tumor repertoires ranked between lymph nodes and nontumor tissue in diversity, with V and J gene preferences.

MiXCR was run by TCRdb on the multiplex PCR reads, yielding one entry per CDR3 protein. The sample consists of 200,000 to 250,000 distinct CDR3 sequences, roughly a third of them appearing once. The CDR3 loop spans 13 amino acids. Germline V gene data show CDR1 as MRHNA and CDR2 as SNTAGT. Trimming cost V 5 bases and J 4 bases, with 11 bases left between them. The lymph nodes were axillary draining lymph nodes from breast cancer patients. This clonotype has ten or more counts. Antigen unknown. The chain recombines TRBV6-4 with TRBJ1-2; D possibly corresponds to TRBD1 (5 bases). The specimen was axillary lymph node tissue. The clonotype originates from a female donor with breast cancer. Some clones in this sample may be carry-over from other donors' samples. In DNA form, the CDR3 reads TGTGCCAGCAGTCGCGGGGGAGGCTATGGCTACACCTTC. Residues: CASSRGGGYGYTF.